This TCR beta chain was recorded in a study of control samples from healthy donors and cancer patients. Method: immunoSEQ multiplex PCR; TCRdb's copy keeps in-frame clones and lacks some. The data contain 150,000 or so clones, about 94% of them singletons. The CDR3 covers 14 residues. Trimming cost V 4 bases and J 2 bases, with 11 bases left between them. CDR1 and CDR2 from the germline V gene are MNHEY and SMNVEV (reference sequence). What was sequenced was blood. This chain connects TRBV27 to TRBJ1-1; TRBD1 is a possible D gene (6 bases). The sequence was obtained from a man aged 40-50 years in good health. The CDR3 DNA reads as TGTGCCAGCAGTTCCCCGGGACATAACACTGAAGCTTTCTTT. It codes for CASSSPGHNTEAFF.